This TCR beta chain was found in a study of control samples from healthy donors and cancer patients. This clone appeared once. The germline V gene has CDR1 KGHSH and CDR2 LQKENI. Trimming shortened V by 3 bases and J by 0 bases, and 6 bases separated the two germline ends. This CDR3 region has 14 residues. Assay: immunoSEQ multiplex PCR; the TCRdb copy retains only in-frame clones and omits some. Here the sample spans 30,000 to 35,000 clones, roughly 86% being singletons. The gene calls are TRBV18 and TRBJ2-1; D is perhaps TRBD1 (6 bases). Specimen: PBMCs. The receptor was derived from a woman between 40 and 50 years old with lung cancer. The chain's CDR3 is CASSPDSSYNEQFF. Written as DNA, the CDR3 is TGTGCCAGCTCACCGGACAGCTCCTACAATGAGCAGTTCTTC.